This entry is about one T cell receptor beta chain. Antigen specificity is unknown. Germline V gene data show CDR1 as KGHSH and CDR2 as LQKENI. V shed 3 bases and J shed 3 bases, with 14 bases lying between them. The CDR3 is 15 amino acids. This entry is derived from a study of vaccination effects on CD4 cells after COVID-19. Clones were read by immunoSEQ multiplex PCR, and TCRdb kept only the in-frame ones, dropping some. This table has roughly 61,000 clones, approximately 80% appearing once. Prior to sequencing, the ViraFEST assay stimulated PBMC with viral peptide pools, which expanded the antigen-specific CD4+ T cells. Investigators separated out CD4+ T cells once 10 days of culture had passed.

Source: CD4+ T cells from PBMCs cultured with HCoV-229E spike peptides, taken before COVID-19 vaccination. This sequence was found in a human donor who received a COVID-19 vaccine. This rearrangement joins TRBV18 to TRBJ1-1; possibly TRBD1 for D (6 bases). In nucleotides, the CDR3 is TGTGCCAGCTCACCCTTCGGACAGAGAGACACTGAAGCTTTCTTT. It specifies CASSPFGQRDTEAFF.